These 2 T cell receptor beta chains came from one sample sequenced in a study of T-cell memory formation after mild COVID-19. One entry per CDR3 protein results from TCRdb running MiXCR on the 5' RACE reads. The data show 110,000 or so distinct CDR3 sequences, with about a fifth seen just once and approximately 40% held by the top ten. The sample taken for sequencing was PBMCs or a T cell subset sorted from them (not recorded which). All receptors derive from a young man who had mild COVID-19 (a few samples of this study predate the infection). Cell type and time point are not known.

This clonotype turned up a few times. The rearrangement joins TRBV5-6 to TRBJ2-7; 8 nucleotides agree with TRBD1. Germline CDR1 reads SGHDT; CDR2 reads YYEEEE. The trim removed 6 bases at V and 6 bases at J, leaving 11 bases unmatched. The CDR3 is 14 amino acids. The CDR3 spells CASIKTGQEGEQYF. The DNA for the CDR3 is TGTGCCAGCATCAAGACGGGACAGGAAGGCGAGCAGTACTTC.

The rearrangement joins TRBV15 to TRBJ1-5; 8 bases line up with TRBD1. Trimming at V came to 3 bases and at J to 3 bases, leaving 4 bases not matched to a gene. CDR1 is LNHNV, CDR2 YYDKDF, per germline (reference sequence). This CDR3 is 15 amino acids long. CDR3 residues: CATSRETGVNQPQHF. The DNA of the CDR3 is TGTGCCACCAGCAGGGAGACAGGGGTCAATCAGCCCCAGCATTTT.